Each of the 3 T cell receptor beta chains below was sequenced from the same sample in a study of shared T cell receptors in the human thymus. Here immunoSEQ multiplex PCR was the method, and the copy in TCRdb shows in-frame clones only, minus some. The profile shows some 660,000 clones, around 87% of them singletons. These data were also reused for a study on human thymus T cells.

The material sequenced was thymocytes. The receptor source for this set is a boy in the first two years of life with a congenital heart defect.

The chain is built from TRBV11-2 and TRBJ1-5; the match to TRBD1 covers 10 bases. This CDR3 has 16 amino acids. With 1 base clipped from V and 2 bases from J, the junction kept 2 bases outside the gene matches. CDR1 is SGHAT, CDR2 FQNNGV, per germline. The CDR3 coding sequence is TGTGCCAGCAGCTTAGGTGGGACAGGGGGCAATCAGCCCCAGCATTTT. Residues: CASSLGGTGGNQPQHF.

This clone was seen just once. The chain carries TRBV23-1 and TRBJ1-2; D is unclear. TRBV23-1 is an open reading frame whose function is uncertain. This CDR3 spans 13 amino acids. Trimming left V 0 bases short and J 8 bases short, with 10 bases between. The CDR3 loop reads CASSQSAEQGYTF. The CDR3 DNA reads TGCGCCAGCAGTCAATCGGCAGAACAGGGCTACACCTTC.

This sequence joins TRBV30 and TRBJ2-7, with D possibly TRBD2 on 6 matching bases. With 0 bases removed from V and 3 bases from J, the gap between germline ends came to 15 bases. Germline lookup yields CDR1 GTSNPN and CDR2 SVGIG (reference sequence). This CDR3 contains 15 residues. For the CDR3, the DNA is TGTGCCTGGAGTGTACTTCGGGAGAGACTCTACGAGCAGTACTTC. It specifies CAWSVLRERLYEQYF.